This T cell receptor (beta chain) was obtained from a study of CD8+ T cells in alopecia areata (dated by TCRdb to 2016 to 2019). Describing the broader study: Treated patients were enrolled in an open-label pilot trial of oral tofacitinib at 5 to 10 mg twice daily for moderate-to-severe alopecia areata. In treated patients, disease severity was measured using the SALT score, which gives the percentage of scalp surface area affected. High-throughput TCRbeta sequencing was used to examine T cell clonal expansion in alopecia areata in both the C3H/HeJ mouse model and human patients. Scalp clonality was compared among normal scalp (n=4), patchy alopecia areata scalp (n=8), and alopecia totalis/universalis scalp (n=8). RNA was obtained with the PAXgene miRNA kit for fixed scalp, the miRNeasy kit for PBMCs, and the RNeasy kit for mouse skin. Tofacitinib-treated patients had biopsies at baseline and at 4 and 24 weeks of treatment, with a later scalp biopsy in several patients. Patients stayed on tofacitinib for 6 to 18 months and then had 6 months of follow-up off drug so that delayed response and recurrence could be assessed. In humans, TCRbeta sequencing was performed on scalp tissue and on sorted CD4+ and CD8+ peripheral blood T cells from healthy controls and from patients with patchy or totalis/universalis alopecia areata. TCRbeta CDR3 regions were amplified by immunoSEQ multiplex PCR using 35 Vbeta forward and 13 Jbeta reverse primers. General conclusions and limits of the study: Shared TCR sequences between patients were less evident than in mice, which may be partly attributable to HLA diversity in the patient population. Many expanded lesional clones were found to persist in scalp and blood during tofacitinib treatment, and relapse after treatment cessation may be partly explained by this persistence. Because the treated cohort was small and had only one nonresponder, larger studies are needed to examine links between baseline CD8+ expansion and response. Tofacitinib significantly lowered scalp clonality and the number of expanded CD8+ clones among the top 100 scalp clones. Scalp TCR repertoire analysis is complicated because resident alphabeta T cells in normal human skin are also sequenced, whereas mouse skin is dominated by gammadelta T cells. Compared with normal scalp, lesional scalp had higher clonality and more expanded CD8+ clones, particularly in alopecia totalis/universalis, a pattern that suggests antigenic drive.

The time point label here, explained by the study, means: around 29 days on oral tofacitinib. The meaning of the sample's treatment or condition label: oral pan-JAK inhibitor, 5-10 mg twice daily. From alopecia areata patients, peripheral blood was collected along with lesional scalp punch biopsies. After PBMCs were isolated by density centrifugation and stained for CD3, CD4 and CD8, a FACSAria was used to sort CD4+ and CD8+ T cells. Libraries came from the immunoSEQ multiplex PCR assay. For TCR sequencing, RNA was extracted from every sample and reverse transcribed into cDNA to serve as template. First-strand cDNA was synthesized with SuperScript III using a 2:1 mix of oligo-dT and random hexamers. Amplification bias was assessed with a synthetic immune receptor repertoire, and residual bias was removed computationally. In the paper's pipeline: After raw reads were preprocessed to remove errors, the CDR3 was defined following IMGT conventions as running from the conserved cysteine to phenylalanine. Clonality was computed by normalizing Shannon entropy by log2 of the number of productive unique TCRs and subtracting the result from 1. Whether scalp clones were CD4 or CD8 was inferred by matching scalp TCRbeta sequences against CD4 and CD8 repertoires sorted from blood. TCRdb holds this immuneACCESS table with in-frame rearrangements only. Some clones are missing; in checked studies, unresolved V genes explain under half, and the rest has no known cause. From that table come the V and J calls and clone size; the DNA was used to work out D and trimming. This sample gives roughly 190,000 clones in total; 50% to 60% of them show up just once. 3% to 4% of the sample is in the top ten clones.

Of note for this clone: Which antigen it targets is not known. No base quality information exists; no much larger clone differs at one position.

Per the germline V gene, KGHSH is the CDR1 and LQKENI is the CDR2. V loses 3 bases of germline sequence and J loses 5 bases, and the interval between the two ends is 13 bases. The CDR3 has 14 amino acids, counting the end cysteine and phenylalanine. Only the CDR3 part of the read is kept: 42 bases, read in frame from the first base. The chain was built from TRBV18 and TRBJ1-1; the D gene lacks a confident call. The sequencing here drew on CD4+ T cells sorted from blood, taken at week 4, from a patient treated with tofacitinib. The TCR was taken from a human donor with alopecia areata. The CDR3 sequence is CASSPLRHPTEAFF. The DNA is TGTGCCAGCTCACCCCTTCGACATCCTACTGAAGCTTTCTTT.